This T cell receptor beta chain was recovered during a study of technical replicates of blood from a handful of donors. Assay used: immunoSEQ multiplex PCR; TCRdb lists only in-frame clones, some missing. Of approximately 59,000 clones in the sample, around 88% were seen once. The length of the CDR3 is 15 residues. Germline values: CDR1 SSHAT, CDR2 FNYEAQ (reference sequence). Trimming took off 9 bases at V and 8 bases at J, with 24 bases between the two ends. The clonotype was recovered from a human donor in good health. Some clones in this sample may be carry-over from other donors' samples. V is TRBV7-7 and J is TRBJ2-3; D is uncertain. What was sequenced was PBMCs. The CDR3 loop is CASAESAVPPGTQYF. The CDR3 nucleotides are TGTGCCAGTGCCGAGAGCGCCGTCCCCCCGGGTACGCAGTATTTT.